This T cell receptor beta chain emerged from a study of blood T cell repertoires in COVID-19. Per the study methods: Quantification of nucleated cells was approximated via reference gene primer amplification. TCRdb keeps only in-frame clones here, not all; method: immunoSEQ multiplex PCR. V, J and clone size reflect that table, while D and trimming were determined from the DNA. The sample carries about 170,000 clones, around 82% recorded once. In germline, CDR1 is SEHNR, CDR2 FQNEAQ (reference sequence). Trimming removed 6 bases from V and 1 base from J; junction bases left unmatched: 14. The length of the CDR3 is 17 residues. Recruited during active infection, patients (from Seattle) were subsequently followed longitudinally.

This clonotype originated in a woman aged 40 to 50 with COVID-19, enrolled during active disease. The chain joins TRBV7-9 to TRBJ1-1; 7 bases line up with TRBD1. Material: peripheral blood. CDR3 in amino acids: CASRLSGMGTANTEAFF. As DNA, the CDR3 is TGTGCCAGCAGATTAAGTGGGATGGGGACAGCGAACACTGAAGCTTTCTTT. The whole variable domain, remainder taken from reference TRBV7-9 and TRBJ1-1, is DTGVSQNPRHKITKRGQNVTFRCDPISEHNRLYWYRQTLGQGPEFLTYFQNEAQLEKSRLLSDRFSAERPKGSFSTLEIQRTEQGDSAMYLCASRLSGMGTANTEAFFGQGTRLTVV.